The 18 T cell receptor beta chains in this list originate from one sample, sequenced in a study of monozygotic twins with inflammatory bowel disease. TCRdb reprocessed the 5' RACE reads, keeping one entry per CDR3 protein, no DNA. This repertoire includes approximately 390,000 distinct CDR3 sequences. Sequencing was done on a sample of blood. Every receptor here comes from a human donor with ulcerative colitis or Crohn's disease, or a healthy co-twin of an affected twin (not recorded which).

The chain combines TRBV11-2 with TRBJ1-2. CDR1 is SGHAT, CDR2 FQNNGV, per germline. CDR3 size: 18 residues. The CDR3 loop is CASSLESSGRPHNYGYTF. The full variable domain, with the rest looked up from reference TRBV11-2 and TRBJ1-2, is EAGVAQSPRYKIIEKRQSVAFWCNPISGHATLYWYQQILGQGPKLLIQFQNNGVVDDSQLPKDRFSAERLKGVDSTLKIQPAKLEDSAVYLCASSLESSGRPHNYGYTFGSGTRLTVV.

V usage is TRBV5-1 and J usage is TRBJ2-5; with no DNA, the TCRdb D assignment of TRBD2 cannot be verified. This CDR3 comprises 17 residues. Germline lookup yields CDR1 SGHRS and CDR2 YFSETQ. The CDR3 loop is CASSLVAGAGTQETQYF.

V and J are TRBV6-5 and TRBJ1-2. Germline-derived CDR1 and CDR2 are MNHEY and SVGAGI. CDR3 length equals 15 residues. The CDR3 spells CASSYPGLPNGGYTF.

This chain connects TRBV4-3 to TRBJ2-1. Germline V gene data show CDR1 as LGHNA and CDR2 as YSLEER. The CDR3 totals 15 residues. CDR3 sequence: CASSQAYRGFDEQFF.

The chain has TRBV5-6 and TRBJ2-5; TCRdb's D call of TRBD2 is untestable without DNA. This CDR3 contains 15 residues. Germline loops: CDR1 SGHDT, CDR2 YYEEEE. The CDR3: CASSLGGGAMETQYF.

J is TRBJ1-3 and V is TRBV7-3. The V gene's germline CDR1 is SGHTA and CDR2 FQGTGA. The CDR3 is 15 amino acids. The CDR3 loop reads CASSLGGGGDYTIYF. Drawing the rest from reference TRBV7-3 and TRBJ1-3, the complete variable domain is GAGVSQTPSNKVTEKGKYVELRCDPISGHTALYWYRQSLGQGPEFLIYFQGTGAADDSGLPNDRFFAVRPEGSVSTLKIQRTERGDSAVYLCASSLGGGGDYTIYFGEGSWLTVV.

V gene TRBV12-3 or TRBV12-4 combines with J gene TRBJ2-7; TCRdb's assignment of TRBD2 cannot be checked, as there is no DNA. The CDR3 length is 13 residues. The CDR3 region is CASSLLAYYEQYF.

V gene TRBV19 combines with J gene TRBJ2-3; no DNA is available, so the TRBD1 call from TCRdb remains unchecked. The CDR3 covers 15 residues. Per the germline V gene, CDR1 is LNHDA and CDR2 is SQIVND (reference sequence). The CDR3 reads CASSMGTGWTDTQYF.

V usage is TRBV5-6 and J usage is TRBJ1-5. CDR3 size: 16 residues. Per the germline V gene, CDR1 is SGHDT and CDR2 is YYEEEE. CDR3: CASKRVQAERNQPQHF.

The V and J genes are TRBV2 and TRBJ1-3; TCRdb proposes TRBD1, but this gene call is untestable without DNA. Germline-derived CDR1 and CDR2 are SNHLY and FYNNEI. This CDR3 has 16 amino acids. The CDR3 reads CASSEWQGSSGNTIYF.

CDR3 sequence reads: CAVSSGGKESDTQYF. The chain combines TRBV10-3 with TRBJ2-3; there is no DNA to check the TCRdb D call of TRBD1. Germline CDR1 is ENHRY and CDR2 is SYGVKD. The CDR3 contains 15 residues.

The chain combines TRBV7-8 with TRBJ1-2. The CDR3 is 13 residues long. CDR1 is SGHVS, CDR2 FQNEAQ, per germline. The CDR3: CASSLGDNYGYTF.

This CDR3 reads CASTQDSLLRNEQFF. The chain links TRBV27 to TRBJ2-1; with no DNA, the TCRdb D assignment of TRBD1 cannot be verified. The CDR3 runs to 15 residues. Germline CDR1 reads MNHEY; CDR2 reads SMNVEV (reference sequence).

The CDR3 reads CASSPRSRETQYF. The rearrangement joins TRBV18 to TRBJ2-5; TCRdb designates TRBD1, a call that cannot be tested without DNA. The CDR3 sequence is 13 residues long. Germline lookup yields CDR1 KGHSH and CDR2 LQKENI.

V gene TRBV6-5 combines with J gene TRBJ1-1; the TCRdb call, TRBD1, lacks DNA for checking. This CDR3 spans 14 amino acids. Germline V gene sequence: CDR1 MNHEY, CDR2 SVGAGI. The CDR3 loop is CASSYSFRTGEAFF.

The chain joins TRBV28 to TRBJ2-1; there is no DNA to check the TCRdb D call of TRBD1. The CDR3 spans 14 residues. Germline V lookup: CDR1 MDHEN, CDR2 SYDVKM. This CDR3 reads CASSGTDPWDEQFF.

The chain couples TRBV15 to TRBJ2-7; TCRdb reports TRBD1, a call that lacks DNA to check it against. Germline CDR1 is LNHNV and CDR2 is YYDKDF (reference sequence). The CDR3 loop spans 15 amino acids. This CDR3 is CATSRDVGQYYEQYF.

The V call is TRBV29-1, the J call TRBJ1-1; TCRdb's assignment of TRBD1 cannot be checked, as there is no DNA. The germline V gene has CDR1 SQVTM and CDR2 ANQGSEA. The CDR3 has 14 residues. Here the CDR3 reads CSVGNQGANTEAFF.